The 8 T cell receptor beta chains in this list originate from one sample, sequenced in a study of blood T cell repertoires in COVID-19 (dated by TCRdb to about 2020). Libraries were made using the immunoSEQ multiplex PCR assay. Sourced from immuneACCESS, this table was stored by TCRdb with only in-frame sequences that have V and J called. A share of the clones is absent; for the studies checked, an unresolved V gene accounts for under half, and the remainder has no known explanation. The sample records 400,000 to 450,000 clones, about 88% of which are singletons. The biggest ten clones account for roughly 1.4% of the sample. The specimen sequenced was peripheral blood. These receptors were obtained from a woman aged 40 to 50 with COVID-19, enrolled during active disease.

The chain is built from TRBV5-5 and TRBJ1-1, with D uncertain. V lost 5 bases to trimming and J lost 0 bases, with 5 bases between them. The germline V gene encodes CDR1 SGHKS and CDR2 YYEKEE (reference sequence). The CDR3 is 12 residues long. The CDR3 DNA reads TGTGCCAGCAGTTATTTGAACACTGAAGCTTTCTTT. This translates into CASSYLNTEAFF.

The chain has TRBV5-1 and TRBJ2-1; D unresolved. The CDR3 runs 13 residues. Trimming took off 0 bases at V and 7 bases at J, with 8 bases between the two ends. Germline assignment: CDR1 SGHRS and CDR2 YFSETQ. The CDR3: CASSLGLFNEQFF. In DNA, the CDR3 is TGCGCCAGCAGCTTGGGACTCTTTAATGAGCAGTTCTTC.

This chain connects TRBV11-1 to TRBJ2-7; D might be TRBD1 (6 bases). CDR1 is SGHAT and CDR2 is FQDESV in the germline V gene (reference sequence). Between the trimmed V and J ends, which lost 6 bases and 9 bases, there was a span of 24 bases. The CDR3 covers 15 residues. Written as DNA, the CDR3 is TGTGCCAGCAGAAACTACCAGGGGACCACTGAATCGCAGTACTTC. Its protein is CASRNYQGTTESQYF.

This rearrangement joins TRBV7-9 to TRBJ2-5; 10 positions match TRBD1. J lost 4 bases, V lost 5 bases, and 7 bases had no gene match. Germline V gene data show CDR1 as SEHNR and CDR2 as FQNEAQ (reference sequence). There are 15 residues in the CDR3. The CDR3 DNA follows: TGTGCCAGCAGCCCCGACAGGGGGCGGACAGAGACCCAGTACTTC. Its translation is CASSPDRGRTETQYF.

The chain couples TRBV18 to TRBJ1-5; TRBD1 might be the D (6 bases). The V and J ends lost 3 bases and 4 bases respectively, with 16 bases between them. This CDR3 region has 16 residues. In germline, CDR1 is KGHSH, CDR2 LQKENI. The CDR3 sequence is CASSPTRTVLNQPQHF. The CDR3 region has the DNA TGTGCCAGCTCACCTACCCGGACAGTCTTAAATCAGCCCCAGCATTTT.

The V gene is TRBV7-9, the J gene TRBJ1-4; 7 nucleotides line up with TRBD1. The CDR3 length is 15 residues. Germline V gives CDR1 SEHNR, CDR2 FQNEAQ (reference sequence). With 4 bases clipped from V and 4 bases from J, the junction kept 6 bases outside the gene matches. The CDR3 nucleotides read TGTGCCAGCAGCTACGAGGGACAGCTTAATGAAAAACTGTTTTTT. Its protein is CASSYEGQLNEKLFF.

The chain uses TRBV7-9 and TRBJ1-6; 7 bases are a match to TRBD1. CDR3 length: 14 residues. Germline CDR1 is SEHNR and CDR2 is FQNEAQ (reference sequence). With 2 bases clipped from V and 10 bases from J, the junction kept 5 bases outside the gene matches. The CDR3 region has the DNA TGTGCCAGCAGCTTAAGGGGGCTAGCGTCACCCCTCCACTTT. Translated, it gives CASSLRGLASPLHF.

This chain links TRBV3-1 (or the pseudogene TRBV3-2) with TRBJ1-4, with D unresolved. The CDR3 spans 19 residues. V lost 1 base and J lost 3, with 21 bases in between. The germline CDR1 and CDR2 sequences are LGHDT and YNNKEL (reference sequence). The CDR3 sequence: CASSQGRWEVVVANEKLFF. In DNA form, the CDR3 reads TGTGCCAGCAGCCAAGGCCGGTGGGAGGTTGTAGTAGCTAATGAAAAACTGTTTTTT.